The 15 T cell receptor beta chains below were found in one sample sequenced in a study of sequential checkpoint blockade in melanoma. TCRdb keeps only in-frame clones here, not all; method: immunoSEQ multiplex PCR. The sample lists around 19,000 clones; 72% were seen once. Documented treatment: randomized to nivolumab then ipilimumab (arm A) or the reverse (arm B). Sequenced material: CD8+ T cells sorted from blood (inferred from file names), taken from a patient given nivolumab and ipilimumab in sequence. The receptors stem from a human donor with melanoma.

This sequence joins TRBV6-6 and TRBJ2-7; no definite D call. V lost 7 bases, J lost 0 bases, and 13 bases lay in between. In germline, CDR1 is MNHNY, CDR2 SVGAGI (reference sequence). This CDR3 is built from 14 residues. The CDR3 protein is CASTLNPSSYEQYF. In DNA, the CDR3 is TGTGCCAGCACCCTAAACCCCTCCTCCTACGAGCAGTACTTC.

The CDR3 region has the DNA TGTGCCAGCAGCCACGACAGGGTAGGGGGCTACACCTTC. Translation: CASSHDRVGGYTF. V is TRBV11-2 and J is TRBJ1-2; 7 nucleotides agree with TRBD1. Trimming at V came to 5 bases and at J to 8 bases, leaving 8 bases not matched to a gene. This CDR3 contains 13 residues. Germline V gene lookup returns CDR1 SGHAT and CDR2 FQNNGV. The whole variable domain, remainder taken from reference TRBV11-2 and TRBJ1-2, is EAGVAQSPRYKIIEKRQSVAFWCNPISGHATLYWYQQILGQGPKLLIQFQNNGVVDDSQLPKDRFSAERLKGVDSTLKIQPAKLEDSAVYLCASSHDRVGGYTFGSGTRLTVV.

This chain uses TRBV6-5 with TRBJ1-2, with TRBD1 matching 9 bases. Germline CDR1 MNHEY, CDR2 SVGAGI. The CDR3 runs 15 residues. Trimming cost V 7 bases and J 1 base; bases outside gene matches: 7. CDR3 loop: CASTDTGGVNYGYTF. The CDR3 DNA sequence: TGTGCCAGCACAGACACAGGGGGCGTTAACTATGGCTACACCTTC.

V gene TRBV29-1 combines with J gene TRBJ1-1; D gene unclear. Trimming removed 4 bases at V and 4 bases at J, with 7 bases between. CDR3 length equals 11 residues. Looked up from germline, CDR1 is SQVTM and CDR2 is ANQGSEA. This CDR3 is CSVGGTTEAFF. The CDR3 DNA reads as TGCAGCGTTGGTGGCACCACTGAAGCTTTCTTT. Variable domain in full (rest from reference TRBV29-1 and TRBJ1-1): SAVISQKPSRDICQRGTSLTIQCQVDSQVTMMFWYRQQPGQSLTLIATANQGSEATYESGFVIDKFPISRPNLTFSTLTVSNMSPEDSSIYLCSVGGTTEAFFGQGTRLTVV.

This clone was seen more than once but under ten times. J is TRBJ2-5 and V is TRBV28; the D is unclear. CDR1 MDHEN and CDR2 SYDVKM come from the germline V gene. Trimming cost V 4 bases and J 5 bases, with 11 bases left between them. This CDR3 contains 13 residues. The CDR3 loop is CASSYIERETQYF. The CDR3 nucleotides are TGTGCCAGCAGTTACATTGAACGCGAGACCCAGTACTTC.

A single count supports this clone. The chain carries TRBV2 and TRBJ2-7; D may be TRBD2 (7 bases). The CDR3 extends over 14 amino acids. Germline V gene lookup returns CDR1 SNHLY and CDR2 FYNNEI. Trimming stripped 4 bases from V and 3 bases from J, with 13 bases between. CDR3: CASSVGGGNYEQYF. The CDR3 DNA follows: TGTGCCAGCAGTGTGGGAGGGGGGAACTACGAGCAGTACTTC.

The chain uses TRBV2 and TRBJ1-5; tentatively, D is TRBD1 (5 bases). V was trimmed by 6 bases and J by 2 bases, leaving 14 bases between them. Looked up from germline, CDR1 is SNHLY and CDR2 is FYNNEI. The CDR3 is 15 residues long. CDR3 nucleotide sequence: TGTGCCAGCAGACCCGGCGACAGCCGCAATCAGCCCCAGCATTTT. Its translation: CASRPGDSRNQPQHF.

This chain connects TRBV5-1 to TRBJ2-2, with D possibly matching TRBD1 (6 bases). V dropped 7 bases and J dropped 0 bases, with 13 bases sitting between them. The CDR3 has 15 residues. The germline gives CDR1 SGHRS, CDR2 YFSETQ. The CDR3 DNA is TGCGCCAGCGGGTCGAGGGGGTCGAACACCGGGGAGCTGTTTTTT. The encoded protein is CASGSRGSNTGELFF.

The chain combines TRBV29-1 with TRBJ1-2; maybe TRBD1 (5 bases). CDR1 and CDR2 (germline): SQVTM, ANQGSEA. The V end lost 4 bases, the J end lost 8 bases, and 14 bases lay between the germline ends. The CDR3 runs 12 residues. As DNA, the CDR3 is TGCAGCGTTGCACCTACAGGAACCGGCTACACCTTC. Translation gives CSVAPTGTGYTF.

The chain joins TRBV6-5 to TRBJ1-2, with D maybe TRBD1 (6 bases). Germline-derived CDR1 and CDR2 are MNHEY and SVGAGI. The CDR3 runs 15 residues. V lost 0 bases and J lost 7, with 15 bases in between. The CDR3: CASSYSIWGPGGYTF. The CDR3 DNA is TGTGCCAGCAGTTACTCAATCTGGGGGCCGGGTGGCTACACCTTC.

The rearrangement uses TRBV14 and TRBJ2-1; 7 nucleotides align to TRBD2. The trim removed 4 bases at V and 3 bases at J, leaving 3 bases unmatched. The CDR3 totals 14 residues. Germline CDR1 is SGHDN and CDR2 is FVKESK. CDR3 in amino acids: CASSPGGSYNEQFF. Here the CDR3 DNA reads TGTGCCAGCAGCCCGGGGGGTAGCTACAATGAGCAGTTCTTC. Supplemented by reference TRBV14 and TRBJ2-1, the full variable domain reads EAGVTQFPSHSVIEKGQTVTLRCDPISGHDNLYWYRRVMGKEIKFLLHFVKESKQDESGMPNNRFLAERTGGTYSTLKVQPAELEDSGVYFCASSPGGSYNEQFFGPGTRLTVL.

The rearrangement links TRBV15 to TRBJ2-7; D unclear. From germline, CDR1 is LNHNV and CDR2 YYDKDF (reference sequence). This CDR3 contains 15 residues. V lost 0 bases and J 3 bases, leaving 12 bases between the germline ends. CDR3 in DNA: TGTGCCACCAGCAGAGATCAGGAACATCTCTACGAGCAGTACTTC. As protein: CATSRDQEHLYEQYF.

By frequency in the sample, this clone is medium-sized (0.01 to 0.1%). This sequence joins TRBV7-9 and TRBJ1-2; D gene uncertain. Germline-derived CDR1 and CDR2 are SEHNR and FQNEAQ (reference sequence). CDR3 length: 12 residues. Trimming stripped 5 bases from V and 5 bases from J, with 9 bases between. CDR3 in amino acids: CASSPEQYGYTF. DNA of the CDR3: TGTGCCAGCAGCCCCGAACAGTATGGCTACACCTTC.

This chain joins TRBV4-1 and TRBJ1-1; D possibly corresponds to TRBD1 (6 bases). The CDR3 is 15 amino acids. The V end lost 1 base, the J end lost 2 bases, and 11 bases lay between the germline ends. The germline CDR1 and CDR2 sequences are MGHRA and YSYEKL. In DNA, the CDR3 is TGCGCCAGCAGCCAAGTTCCCAGGGGTAACACTGAAGCTTTCTTT. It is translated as CASSQVPRGNTEAFF.

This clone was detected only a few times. The CDR3 nucleotides are TGTGCCAGCAGCGCAACAGATCAGCCCCAGCATTTT. It yields the protein CASSATDQPQHF. The chain uses TRBV9 and TRBJ1-5; D gene uncertain. CDR1 is SGDLS and CDR2 is YYNGEE in the germline V gene. Trimming took off 3 bases at V and 5 bases at J, with 6 bases between the two ends. The CDR3 covers 12 residues.